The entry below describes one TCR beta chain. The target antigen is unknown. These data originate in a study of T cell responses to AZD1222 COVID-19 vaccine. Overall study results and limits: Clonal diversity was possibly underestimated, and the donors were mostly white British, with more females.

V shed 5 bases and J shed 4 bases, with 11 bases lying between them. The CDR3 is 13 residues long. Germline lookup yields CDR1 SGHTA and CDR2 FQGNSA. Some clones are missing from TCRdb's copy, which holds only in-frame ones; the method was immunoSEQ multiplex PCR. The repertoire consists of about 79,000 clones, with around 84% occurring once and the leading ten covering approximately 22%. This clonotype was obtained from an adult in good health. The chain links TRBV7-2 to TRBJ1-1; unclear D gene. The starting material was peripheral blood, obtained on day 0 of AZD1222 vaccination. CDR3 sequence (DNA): TGTGCCAGCAGCCCGACACCCGGCACTGAAGCTTTCTTT. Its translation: CASSPTPGTEAFF.